Presented here are 8 T cell receptor beta chains from one specimen sequenced in a study of blood T cells in healthy people across ages. A sample-barcoded 5' primer and a J-beta primer mix were used in a second PCR of roughly 7 to 11 cycles. Using its own MiXCR run on the 5' RACE reads, TCRdb lists one record per CDR3 protein. The sample consists of over 600,000 distinct CDR3 sequences, about 46% of them appearing once. What was sequenced was blood. The source of these receptors is a man older than 75 in good health.

This clonotype was observed a few times. V is TRBV20-1 and J is TRBJ2-5; D call uncertain. V gave up 6 bases and J gave up 0 bases, with 8 bases separating them. Germline CDR1 reads DFQATT; CDR2 reads SNEGSKA (reference sequence). The CDR3 has 12 residues. CDR3 sequence: CSASRNQETQYF. The CDR3 nucleotides are TGCAGTGCGAGCAGGAACCAAGAGACCCAGTACTTC.

This clonotype was seen a handful of times. The chain has TRBV12-3 or TRBV12-4 and TRBJ2-7; 9 bases map to TRBD1. V dropped 4 bases and J dropped 6; count of bases not matched to a gene: 7. The CDR3 has 14 residues. The CDR3 region has the DNA TGTGCCAGCAGTTCGGGACAGGGTCGGTTCGAGCAGTACTTC. Protein product: CASSSGQGRFEQYF.

V usage is TRBV25-1 and J usage is TRBJ2-7, with TRBD2 matching over 7 bases. The V segment lost 6 bases and the J segment 7 bases; nucleotides outside the gene matches: 6. Germline V gives CDR1 MGHDK, CDR2 SYGVNS. CDR3 length equals 12 residues. CDR3: CASRDYGGEQYF. CDR3 in DNA: TGTGCCAGCAGGGATTACGGGGGGGAGCAGTACTTC.

The J gene is TRBJ1-4, the V gene TRBV11-2; unclear D gene. Trimming stripped 5 bases from V and 4 bases from J, with 14 bases between. The CDR3 loop spans 15 amino acids. CDR1 and CDR2 from the germline V gene are SGHAT and FQNNGV. The CDR3 region has the DNA TGTGCCAGCAGCCTAGCGACTACCTATAATGAAAAACTGTTTTTT. The encoded protein is CASSLATTYNEKLFF.

The chain recombines TRBV7-2 with TRBJ2-7; TRBD2 aligns across 8 bases. The germline CDR1 and CDR2 sequences are SGHTA and FQGNSA. The V and J ends lost 5 bases and 2 bases, in that order; junction bases with no gene match: 8. There are 15 residues in the CDR3. CDR3 in DNA: TGTGCCAGCAGCCACGGGGGGGCCGGAACCTACGAGCAGTACTTC. Amino acid sequence: CASSHGGAGTYEQYF.

On this clonotype: One junction end disagrees with the germline gene, perhaps due to a read error. The chain links TRBV5-1 to TRBJ1-2; D gene ambiguous. There are 15 residues in the CDR3. In germline, CDR1 is SGHRS, CDR2 YFSETQ. CDR3 DNA: TGCGCCAGCAGCTTGGACATTCAGAACCTCTATGACTACACCTTC. Amino acids: CASSLDIQNLYDYTF.

This clonotype was seen at least ten times. V gene TRBV29-1 combines with J gene TRBJ2-1; weak D call: TRBD1 (5 bases). The V and J ends lost 5 bases and 7 bases respectively, with 9 bases between them. The CDR3 totals 11 residues. Looked up from germline, CDR1 is SQVTM and CDR2 is ANQGSEA. The CDR3 DNA reads TGCAGCGTTTTTTCAGGGAATGAGCAGTTCTTC. Protein product: CSVFSGNEQFF.

This clonotype was seen a handful of times. The chain employs TRBV5-1 and TRBJ2-7; 9 bases are shared with TRBD1. V trimming: 0 bases; J trimming: 5 bases; junction bases outside the gene matches: 12. The germline V gene encodes CDR1 SGHRS and CDR2 YFSETQ. This CDR3 has 17 residues. This CDR3 is CASSLDPTGQGGDEQYF. CDR3 sequence (DNA): TGCGCCAGCAGCTTGGATCCCACGGGACAGGGAGGCGACGAGCAGTACTTC.